Sequencing of this T cell receptor (beta chain) was carried out in a study of T cells in Graves' hyperthyroidism and ophthalmopathy (dated by TCRdb to the late 2010s). Regarding the research as a whole: To identify distinguishing TCR V-J signatures, a discovery cohort of about 100 patients was used, comprising 43 with Graves' ophthalmopathy and about 59 with stable Graves' hyperthyroidism. Prospective prediction of ophthalmopathy was tested in an independent validation cohort of 18 to 20 hyperthyroidism patients and around 16 patients who later progressed to ophthalmopathy. The 85 to 100 discovery patients were randomly split 7:3 into training and test sets. In addition, the study compared T-cell repertoires in thyroid tissue and in blood from six Graves' hyperthyroidism patients. Once sampling was done, hyperthyroidism patients were given methimazole at a starting dose of 30 mg daily, whereas ophthalmopathy patients were given high-dose intravenous methylprednisolone. The paper reports TCR Vbeta CDR3 sequencing of 130 to 150 peripheral blood samples: fewer than 50 ophthalmopathy, approximately 74 hyperthyroidism and around 17 progressor patients.

The study excluded patients with uncontrolled infections, other autoimmune diseases, pregnancy or lactation. Diagnoses were established on the basis of clinical symptoms, serum thyroxine and TRAb, thyroid ultrasound, and orbital computed tomography. Trizol reagent was used to extract total RNA, and RNA quality was then checked on an Agilent 2100 Bioanalyzer. The germline V gene gives CDR1 as SNHLY and CDR2 as FYNNEI. Inclusive of the bounding cysteine and phenylalanine, the CDR3 is 14 residues long. Only the CDR3 portion is preserved as DNA: 42 bases, with reading frame beginning at the first base. V drops 0 bases and J drops 7 bases, leaving 13 bases in between. Of note for this clonotype: Its antigen remains unidentified. It has no much larger one-base neighbor in the sample; base qualities were not kept.

The paper as a whole reports these results and caveats: In validation, the model predicted progression to ophthalmopathy a median of about 6 months before onset, with roughly 70% sensitivity and about 72% specificity. Sample size was not statistically predetermined, and blinding of investigators to group allocation was not performed. A 13 V-J signature model separated ophthalmopathy from stable hyperthyroidism, with 87.88% sensitivity and about 81% specificity in cross-validation and 80%/75% in testing. Blood samples also contained most of the expanded thyroid clonotypes (frequency above 0.001), which suggests that blood repertoires may reflect thyroid immune responses.

The TCR beta CDR3 regions were amplified from the RNA transcripts. The TCR CDR3 was subjected to a first round of RT-PCR using the HTBI primer set and the Qiagen OneStep RT-PCR kit. Libraries were constructed in a second round of multiplex PCR, after which size selection and purification were carried out. The libraries were sequenced on an Illumina HiSeq2000 using paired-end 100 bp reads. As for how the authors treated the data: SOAPnuke was used to process the raw data, with reads discarded if the reads contained adapters or uncalled bases, had a mean Phred below 15, or lacked an exact constant-primer or identifier match. High-quality paired reads were merged using COPE v1.2.5, and each unique nucleotide sequence was defined as a clonotype. MiTCR v1.1 was used to align the clonotypes against IMGT TRBV, TRBD and TRBJ reference segments. The analysis was restricted to V-J combinations with a frequency above 0.0001, which together covered roughly 99% of the repertoires. A TCS score was defined as the ratio of F50 (clonal expansion) to E x V (chaos), with BLOSUM62-based TCRdist applied between CDR3 peptides within each V-J. Welch's t-statistics and random forest reduced around 520 V-J features to 13, which were used in a naive Bayes classifier (R e1071). The similarity between thyroid and blood repertoires was quantified using the Morisita-Horn index. TCRdb itself trimmed the public reads at Q25 with fastp, ran MiXCR and retained productive beta chains. Records with the same CDR3 protein are collapsed into one entry carrying the most frequent genes and DNA. The V and J calls and clone size are TCRdb's, not the authors'. This sample is represented by 650,000 to 800,000 distinct CDR3 sequences; roughly 46% of them were singletons. Of the sample, about 7.7% falls within the top ten clones.

Sequenced sample: peripheral blood or thyroid tissue (not recorded which). This clonotype was sampled from an adult man with Graves' disease, either hyperthyroidism or ophthalmopathy (not recorded which). The chain uses TRBV2 and TRBJ2-7, with the D gene too uncertain to name. This receptor carries the CDR3 CASSEADSRSEQYF. In nucleotide form, the sequence is TGTGCCAGCAGTGAAGCAGACTCCCGCTCGGAGCAGTACTTC.